Listed here are 17 T cell receptor beta chains from one sample, sequenced in a study of early T cells in non-severe SARS-CoV-2 infection. TCRdb reanalysed the 5' RACE reads using MiXCR and keeps one entry per CDR3 protein. Of some 96,000 distinct CDR3 sequences in the sample, 15% are singletons; the top ten hold around 5.1%. The specimen sequenced was whole blood. The source of these receptors is an adult who was a healthcare worker with PCR-confirmed SARS-CoV-2 infection or an uninfected control (not recorded which).

This clonotype was observed many times. V usage is TRBV11-2 and J usage is TRBJ2-6; D is possibly TRBD1 (6 bases). Germline V CDR1 and CDR2: SGHAT, FQNNGV. This CDR3 contains 16 residues. V was pared by 5 bases and J by 2 bases, with 13 bases between. This CDR3 is CASSPTGSTGANVLTF. The CDR3 bases are TGTGCCAGCAGCCCCACAGGGTCAACTGGGGCCAACGTCCTGACTTTC.

There are a few counts of this clonotype. DNA of the CDR3: TGCAGTGCTAGTCAACTACACAATGAGCAGTTCTTC. This translates into CSASQLHNEQFF. This chain connects TRBV20-1 to TRBJ2-1; D unresolved. Trimming cost V 3 bases and J 5 bases, with 8 bases left between them. CDR3 size: 12 residues. CDR1 DFQATT and CDR2 SNEGSKA come from the germline V gene (reference sequence).

At least ten counts were recorded for this clonotype. This chain uses TRBV12-3 or TRBV12-4 with TRBJ1-1, with D possibly being TRBD1 (6 bases). CDR3 size: 13 residues. Trimming took 7 bases from V and 3 from J, leaving 12 bases between them. CDR3 region: CASTPQGDTEAFF. The CDR3 bases are TGTGCCAGCACCCCACAGGGAGACACTGAAGCTTTCTTT.

This clonotype was counted once. The gene calls are TRBV20-1 and TRBJ2-7, with D maybe TRBD1 (8 bases). This CDR3 is built from 15 residues. The germline V gene has CDR1 DFQATT and CDR2 SNEGSKA (reference sequence). V dropped 8 bases and J dropped 2 bases, with 22 bases sitting between them. The CDR3 spells CSTPSGGQGAYEQYF. The CDR3 DNA reads as TGCAGTACGCCTTCGGGAGGACAGGGCGCCTACGAGCAGTACTTC.

There are a few counts of this clonotype. V and J are TRBV5-1 and TRBJ2-1; D tentatively reads TRBD1 or TRBD2 (5 bases each). CDR3 size: 16 residues. Germline values: CDR1 SGHRS, CDR2 YFSETQ. Trimming took 4 bases from V and 4 from J, leaving 18 bases between them. CDR3 in DNA: TGCGCCAGCAGCCTAGGCCGGCTGGGGGATTACAATGAGCAGTTCTTC. Its protein is CASSLGRLGDYNEQFF.

A few counts support this clonotype. This chain links TRBV29-1 with TRBJ2-1; D not certain. The CDR3 consists of 10 residues. The V end was cut by 4 bases, the J end by 8 bases, with 6 bases between. In germline, CDR1 is SQVTM, CDR2 ANQGSEA. The CDR3 is CSVGTDEQFF. In nucleotides, the CDR3 is TGCAGCGTTGGGACCGATGAGCAGTTCTTC.

This clonotype was counted between two and nine times. This chain links TRBV11-1 with TRBJ1-1; 9 nucleotides match TRBD1. V shed 2 bases and J 4 bases; nucleotides not matched to a gene: 2. The germline V gene has CDR1 SGHAT and CDR2 FQDESV (reference sequence). CDR3 size: 14 residues. CDR3 region: CASSLQTGGTEAFF. CDR3 sequence (DNA): TGTGCCAGCAGCTTACAGACAGGGGGCACTGAAGCTTTCTTT.

This clonotype was counted a few times. The chain uses TRBV5-1 and TRBJ2-3; D may be TRBD1 or TRBD2 (6 bases each). Germline V gene sequence: CDR1 SGHRS, CDR2 YFSETQ. V dropped 4 bases and J dropped 6 bases, with 15 bases sitting between them. This CDR3 region has 14 residues. The CDR3 protein is CASSQATGGDTQYF. In DNA, the CDR3 is TGCGCCAGCAGCCAAGCTACCGGGGGCGATACGCAGTATTTT.

This clonotype was observed a few times. The genes are TRBV10-3 and TRBJ2-3; 12 bases are a match to TRBD1. V gave up 5 bases and J gave up 7 bases; unmatched junction bases: 13. The CDR3 extends over 17 amino acids. CDR1 and CDR2 from the germline V gene are ENHRY and SYGVKD. The CDR3 bases are TGTGCCATCAGTTACCCACCGGGACAGGGGGCGGTAAATACGCAGTATTTT. It is translated as CAISYPPGQGAVNTQYF.

This rearrangement joins TRBV11-2 to TRBJ2-5; D perhaps matches TRBD1 (6 bases). CDR1 is SGHAT, CDR2 FQNNGV, per germline. This CDR3 is 12 amino acids long. V gave up 5 bases and J gave up 7 bases, with 11 bases separating them. The CDR3 sequence: CASSRQVRTQYF. The CDR3 DNA reads TGTGCCAGCAGCCGACAGGTCCGGACCCAGTACTTC.

Only a few counts were recorded for this clonotype. The chain links TRBV30 to TRBJ2-2; 10 bases map to TRBD2. Trimming removed 6 bases from V and 1 base from J; junction bases left unmatched: 14. The CDR3 is 18 amino acids. CDR1 GTSNPN and CDR2 SVGIG come from the germline V gene (reference sequence). CDR3 protein: CACNLGLADFLNTGELFF. The CDR3 nucleotides read TGTGCCTGTAACCTCGGACTAGCGGACTTTCTGAACACCGGGGAGCTGTTTTTT.

This chain's CDR3 is CASSGGTGVSYEQYF. CDR3 bases: TGCGCCAGCAGCGGAGGGACTGGCGTCTCCTACGAGCAGTACTTC. The J gene is TRBJ2-7, the V gene TRBV5-1, with D possibly matching TRBD2 (6 bases). Per germline, CDR1 SGHRS and CDR2 YFSETQ. This CDR3 is 15 amino acids long. V dropped 4 bases and J dropped 0 bases, with 14 bases sitting between them.

This clonotype occurred a few times. The CDR3 protein is CASSPGQSGSYGYTF. In nucleotides, the CDR3 is TGCGCCAGCAGCCCGGGACAGTCGGGCTCCTATGGCTACACCTTC. The chain uses TRBV4-3 and TRBJ1-2; 7 bases line up with TRBD1. Germline CDR1 reads LGHNA; CDR2 reads YSLEER. V was pared by 4 bases and J by 4 bases, with 9 bases of the junction left unmatched. The CDR3 sequence is 15 residues long.

This rearrangement joins TRBV27 to TRBJ2-2; 8 bases align to TRBD1. Trimming cost V 6 bases and J 2 bases; bases outside gene matches: 2. This CDR3 has 14 amino acids. Germline loops: CDR1 MNHEY, CDR2 SMNVEV (reference sequence). The CDR3 bases are TGTGCCAGCAGGGGGACAGGAAACACCGGGGAGCTGTTTTTT. Protein sequence: CASRGTGNTGELFF.

In its sample, this clonotype was seen a few times. The chain has TRBV7-9 and TRBJ2-7; 7 bases are a match to TRBD2. The CDR3 has 15 amino acids. Germline lookup yields CDR1 SEHNR and CDR2 FQNEAQ (reference sequence). J lost 2 bases, V lost 5 bases, and 9 bases had no gene match. CDR3 DNA sequence: TGTGCCAGCAGCCCCCACGGCGGGAGTGCCTACGAGCAGTACTTC. Its protein product is CASSPHGGSAYEQYF. Full variable domain (outside the CDR3, taken from reference TRBV7-9 and TRBJ2-7): DTGVSQNPRHKITKRGQNVTFRCDPISEHNRLYWYRQTLGQGPEFLTYFQNEAQLEKSRLLSDRFSAERPKGSFSTLEIQRTEQGDSAMYLCASSPHGGSAYEQYFGPGTRLTVT.

This clonotype was recorded at least ten times. The V call is TRBV5-6, the J call TRBJ1-3; D is unresolved. This CDR3 has 15 residues. CDR1 SGHDT and CDR2 YYEEEE come from the germline V gene. Trimming cost V 0 bases and J 0 bases, with 7 bases left between them. CDR3 sequence: CASSLGARSGNTIYF. CDR3 sequence (DNA): TGTGCCAGCAGCTTGGGGGCGCGCTCTGGAAACACCATATATTTT. The full variable domain, rest sourced from reference TRBV5-6 and TRBJ1-3, is DAGVTQSPTHLIKTRGQQVTLRCSPKSGHDTVSWYQQALGQGPQFIFQYYEEEERQRGNFPDRFSGHQFPNYSSELNVNALLLGDSALYLCASSLGARSGNTIYFGEGSWLTVV.

This clonotype has a count of ten or more. The chain uses TRBV29-1 and TRBJ2-3, with 7 nucleotides matching TRBD1. The trim removed 1 base at V and 2 bases at J, leaving 6 bases unmatched. The CDR3 extends over 15 amino acids. Looked up from germline, CDR1 is SQVTM and CDR2 is ANQGSEA. DNA for the CDR3: TGCAGCGTTGAAGCCCCGACAGGGAACACAGATACGCAGTATTTT. It specifies CSVEAPTGNTDTQYF.